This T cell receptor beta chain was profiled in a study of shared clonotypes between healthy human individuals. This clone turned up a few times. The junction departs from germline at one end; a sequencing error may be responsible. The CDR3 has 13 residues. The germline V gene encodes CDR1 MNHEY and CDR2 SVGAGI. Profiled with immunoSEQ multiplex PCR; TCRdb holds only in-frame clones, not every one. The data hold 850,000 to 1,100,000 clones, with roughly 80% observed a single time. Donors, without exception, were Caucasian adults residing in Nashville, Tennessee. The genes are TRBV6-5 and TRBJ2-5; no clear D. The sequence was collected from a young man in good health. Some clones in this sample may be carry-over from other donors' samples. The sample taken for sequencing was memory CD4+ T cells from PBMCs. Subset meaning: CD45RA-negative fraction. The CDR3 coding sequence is TGTGCCAGCAGTTACTCAACAGCAAGAGAGTGGGACTTC. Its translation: CASSYSTAREWDF.